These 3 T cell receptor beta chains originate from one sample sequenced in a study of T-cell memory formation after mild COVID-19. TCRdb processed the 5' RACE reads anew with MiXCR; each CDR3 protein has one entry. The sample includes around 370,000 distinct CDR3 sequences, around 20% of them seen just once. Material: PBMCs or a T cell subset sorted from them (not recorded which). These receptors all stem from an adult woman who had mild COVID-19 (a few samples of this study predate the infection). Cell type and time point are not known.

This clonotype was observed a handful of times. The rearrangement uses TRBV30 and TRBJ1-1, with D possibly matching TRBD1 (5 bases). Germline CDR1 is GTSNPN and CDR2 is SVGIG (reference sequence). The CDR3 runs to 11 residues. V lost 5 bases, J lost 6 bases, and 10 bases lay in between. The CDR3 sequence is CAWYPGAEAFF. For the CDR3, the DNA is TGTGCCTGGTACCCGGGGGCTGAAGCTTTCTTT.

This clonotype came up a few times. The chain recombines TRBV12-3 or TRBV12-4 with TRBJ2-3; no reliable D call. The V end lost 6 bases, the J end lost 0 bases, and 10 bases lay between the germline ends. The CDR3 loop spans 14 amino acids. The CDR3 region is CASRRITSTDTQYF. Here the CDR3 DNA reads TGTGCCAGCAGGAGGATTACTAGCACAGATACGCAGTATTTT.

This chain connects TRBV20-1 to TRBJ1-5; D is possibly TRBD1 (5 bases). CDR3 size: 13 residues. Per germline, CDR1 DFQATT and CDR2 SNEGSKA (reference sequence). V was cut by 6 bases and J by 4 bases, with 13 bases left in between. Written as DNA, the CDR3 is TGCAGTGCAAAAGACAGCTCTAATCAGCCCCAGCATTTT. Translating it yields CSAKDSSNQPQHF.